This T cell receptor beta chain came from a study of blood T cell repertoires in COVID-19. The CDR3 contains 13 residues. The germline V gene encodes CDR1 ENHRY and CDR2 SYGVKD. The germline V and J ends were trimmed by 6 bases and 8 bases, with 13 bases remaining between them. Clones were sequenced by immunoSEQ multiplex PCR, and TCRdb holds only the in-frame ones, with some missing. The table has around 140,000 clones, about 81% seen once. All enrollees were roughly 18 to 89 years old and from roughly 26 US areas. Cohorts were determined from participant-reported clinical history. This clone was seen just once.

The gene calls are TRBV10-3 and TRBJ1-4; D may be TRBD1 (6 bases). The origin of this receptor is a man between 35 and 55 years old with acute COVID-19. Sequencing input: PBMCs or T cells enriched from blood (not recorded which). The CDR3 spells CAIREGGQEKLFF. The CDR3, as DNA: TGTGCCATCAGAGAGGGGGGCCAGGAAAAACTGTTTTTT.